The 15 T cell receptor beta chains in this list originate from one sample, sequenced in a study of blood T cell repertoires in COVID-19. Profiling relied on immunoSEQ multiplex PCR, and the TCRdb table lists in-frame clones only, not all of them. The table lists 60,000 to 80,000 clones, roughly nine tenths of them singletons. Sequencing input: peripheral blood. These receptors all stem from a woman aged 55-70 years with COVID-19, enrolled during active disease.

V is TRBV12-3 or TRBV12-4 and J is TRBJ1-1; possible D gene TRBD1, 5 bases. Trimming removed 5 bases from V and 8 bases from J, with 15 bases in between. This CDR3 is 13 amino acids long. DNA for the CDR3: TGTGCCAGCAGTGTCAACAGGATTGGCGAAGCTTTCTTT. It codes for CASSVNRIGEAFF.

This chain uses TRBV5-1 with TRBJ1-4; D is uncertain. The CDR3 extends over 12 amino acids. Germline assignment: CDR1 SGHRS and CDR2 YFSETQ. Trimming removed 1 base from V and 5 bases from J, with 3 bases in between. CDR3 residues: CASSLINEKLFF. The CDR3 DNA sequence: TGCGCCAGCAGCTTGATAAATGAAAAACTGTTTTTT.

V usage is TRBV7-2 and J usage is TRBJ1-4, with D maybe TRBD1 (6 bases). Trimming pared 8 bases from V and 10 bases from J, leaving 11 bases between. Looked up from germline, CDR1 is SGHTA and CDR2 is FQGNSA. The CDR3 length is 11 residues. For the CDR3, the DNA is TGTGCCAGCTCAGGGGTGGGAAAACTGTTTTTT. This gives the protein CASSGVGKLFF.

This chain joins TRBV28 and TRBJ2-7, with D perhaps TRBD1 (6 bases). CDR3 length equals 15 residues. The V end lost 4 bases, the J end lost 2 bases, and 15 bases lay between the germline ends. Germline V CDR1 and CDR2: MDHEN, SYDVKM. CDR3 bases: TGTGCCAGCAGTTCAACAGGGACATCCACCTACGAGCAGTACTTC. As protein: CASSSTGTSTYEQYF.

The chain is built from TRBV5-1 and TRBJ1-4, with 7 positions matching TRBD1. CDR1 and CDR2 (germline): SGHRS, YFSETQ. The trim removed 1 base at V and 5 bases at J, leaving 8 bases unmatched. CDR3 size: 16 residues. The CDR3, as DNA: TGCGCCAGCAGCTTGCAAACGGGACAGAAGAATGAAAAACTGTTTTTT. Its translation is CASSLQTGQKNEKLFF.

About this clone: Relative to the germline gene, one junction end is altered; a read error may explain this. The chain employs TRBV6-1 and TRBJ1-5, with TRBD1 identical over 12 bases. Germline CDR1 reads MNHNS; CDR2 reads SASEGT. CDR3 size: 16 residues. DNA of the CDR3: TGTGCCAGCAGGGAAGGGACAGGGGGCCCTAATCAGCCCCAGCATTTT. This sequence encodes CASREGTGGPNQPQHF.

The chain employs TRBV28 and TRBJ1-2, with 9 bases that match TRBD1. There are 13 residues in the CDR3. V trimming: 6 bases; J trimming: 5 bases; junction bases outside the gene matches: 4. Germline CDR1 MDHEN, CDR2 SYDVKM. The CDR3 loop is CASRQGASYGYTF. The CDR3 region has the DNA TGTGCCAGCAGACAGGGGGCGTCGTATGGCTACACCTTC.

The chain combines TRBV7-9 with TRBJ2-1; weak D call: TRBD1 (5 bases). Germline assignment: CDR1 SEHNR and CDR2 FQNEAQ (reference sequence). V was clipped by 5 bases and J by 3 bases, with 14 bases between them. The CDR3 contains 15 residues. CDR3 sequence (DNA): TGTGCCAGCAGCCGAGACAGCCCCAACTACAATGAGCAGTTCTTC. Its protein product is CASSRDSPNYNEQFF.

This sequence joins TRBV11-2 and TRBJ2-7; 7 nucleotides match TRBD2. The CDR3 loop spans 14 amino acids. Germline V gene sequence: CDR1 SGHAT, CDR2 FQNNGV. Trimming cost V 0 bases and J 2 bases; bases outside gene matches: 1. The CDR3 protein is CASSLDGRTYEQYF. In DNA form, the CDR3 reads TGTGCCAGCAGCTTAGACGGGAGGACCTACGAGCAGTACTTC.

The chain carries TRBV7-2 and TRBJ2-7; 9 positions agree with TRBD2. Per the germline V gene, CDR1 is SGHTA and CDR2 is FQGNSA. CDR3 size: 14 residues. V was pared by 8 bases and J by 3 bases, with 8 bases of the junction left unmatched. In DNA, the CDR3 is TGTGCCAGCCAGCGGGGGGACATTGTCTACGAGCAGTACTTC. It encodes CASQRGDIVYEQYF.

This sequence joins TRBV5-1 and TRBJ1-2, with unresolved D. Between the trimmed V and J ends, which lost 4 bases and 8 bases, there was a span of 24 bases. Germline lookup yields CDR1 SGHRS and CDR2 YFSETQ. The CDR3 consists of 16 residues. The CDR3: CASSPLSGDSQRGYTF. The DNA for the CDR3 is TGCGCCAGCAGCCCCCTTTCCGGCGACTCTCAGCGGGGCTACACCTTC.

The count of this clone is one. The gene calls are TRBV11-2 and TRBJ1-1; D uncertain. The V gene lost 0 bases and the J gene lost 1 base, with 9 bases spanning the gap. The CDR3 is made up of 15 amino acids. The germline gives CDR1 SGHAT, CDR2 FQNNGV. The CDR3 region has the DNA TGTGCCAGCAGCTTAGAAACAGCACAGAACACTGAAGCTTTCTTT. Protein: CASSLETAQNTEAFF. The entire variable domain, with the rest obtained from reference TRBV11-2 and TRBJ1-1, is as follows: EAGVAQSPRYKIIEKRQSVAFWCNPISGHATLYWYQQILGQGPKLLIQFQNNGVVDDSQLPKDRFSAERLKGVDSTLKIQPAKLEDSAVYLCASSLETAQNTEAFFGQGTRLTVV.

This clone was seen just once. This chain uses TRBV7-2 with TRBJ2-7; 10 bases align to TRBD1. V gave up 4 bases and J gave up 6 bases; unmatched junction bases: 12. This CDR3 contains 16 residues. Germline V gene data show CDR1 as SGHTA and CDR2 as FQGNSA. The CDR3 loop is CASSSTGTGALVEQYF. DNA of the CDR3: TGTGCCAGCAGCTCGACCGGGACAGGGGCCTTGGTCGAGCAGTACTTC.

This clone has just a few counts. Germline is not matched at one junction end, which may reflect a read error. The CDR3 nucleotides are TGTGCCTGGAGTAACCGACCCGACAGGGTAAAACACTTC. Amino acids: CAWSNRPDRVKHF. V usage is TRBV30 and J usage is TRBJ2-7; the match to TRBD1 covers 7 bases. The CDR3 spans 13 residues. The germline CDR1 and CDR2 sequences are GTSNPN and SVGIG (reference sequence).

In its sample, this clone was seen once. The chain employs TRBV28 and TRBJ2-2, with TRBD1 identical over 12 bases. The CDR3 spans 17 residues. Trimming cost V 5 bases and J 4 bases; bases outside gene matches: 8. Germline loops: CDR1 MDHEN, CDR2 SYDVKM. The CDR3 nucleotides are TGTGCCAGCAGTCCCTCAGGGACAGGGGGCATCACCGGGGAGCTGTTTTTT. The encoded protein is CASSPSGTGGITGELFF.